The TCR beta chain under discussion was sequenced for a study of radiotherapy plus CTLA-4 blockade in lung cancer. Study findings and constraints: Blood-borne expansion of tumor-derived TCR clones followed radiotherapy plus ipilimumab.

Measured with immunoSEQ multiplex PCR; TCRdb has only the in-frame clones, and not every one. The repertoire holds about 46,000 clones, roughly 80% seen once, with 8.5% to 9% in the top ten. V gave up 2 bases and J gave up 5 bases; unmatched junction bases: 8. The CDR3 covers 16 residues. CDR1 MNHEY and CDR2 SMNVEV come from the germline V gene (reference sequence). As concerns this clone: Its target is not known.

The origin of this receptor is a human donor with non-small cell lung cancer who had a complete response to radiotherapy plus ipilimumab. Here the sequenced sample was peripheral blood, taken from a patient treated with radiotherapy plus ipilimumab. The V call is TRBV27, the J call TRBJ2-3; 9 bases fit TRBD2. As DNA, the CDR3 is TGTGCCAGCAGTTTAAGGGGCGGGGGGGCAGGAGATACGCAGTATTTT. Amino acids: CASSLRGGGAGDTQYF.